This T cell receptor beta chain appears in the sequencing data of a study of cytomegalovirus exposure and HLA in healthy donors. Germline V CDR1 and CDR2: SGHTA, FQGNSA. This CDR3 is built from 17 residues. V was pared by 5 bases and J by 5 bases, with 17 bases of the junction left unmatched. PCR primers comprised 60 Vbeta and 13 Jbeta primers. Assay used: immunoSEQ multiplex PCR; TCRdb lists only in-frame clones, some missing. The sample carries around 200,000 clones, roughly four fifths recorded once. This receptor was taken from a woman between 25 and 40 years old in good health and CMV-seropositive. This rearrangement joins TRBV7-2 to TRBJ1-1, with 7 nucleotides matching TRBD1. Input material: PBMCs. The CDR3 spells CASSQKGGAGVGTEAFF. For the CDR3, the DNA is TGTGCCAGCAGCCAAAAAGGGGGCGCAGGGGTAGGTACTGAAGCTTTCTTT.